The present entry profiles one T cell receptor beta chain with its context. This sample was taken from a study of blood T cell repertoires in COVID-19. Overall study context: Acute and convalescent COVID-19 specimens originated in the United States, Italy and Spain. In each case, the material was cDNA or gDNA derived from T cells, B-cell-depleted T cells, or PBMCs.

Trimming removed 3 bases from V and 4 bases from J, with 11 bases in between. Per the germline V gene, CDR1 is LNHNV and CDR2 is YYDKDF (reference sequence). CDR3 size: 14 residues. In the authors' workflow: For nucleated cells, counts were estimated from reference gene primer amplification. Clones were read by immunoSEQ multiplex PCR, and TCRdb kept only the in-frame ones, dropping some. V, J and clone size are taken as reported in that table, and D and trimming were inferred from the DNA itself. Altogether 60,000 or so clones are present, 90% being singletons, with the ten largest covering approximately 13%.

The sample comprised peripheral blood. This receptor was obtained from a man in his 60s with active COVID-19. J is TRBJ2-3 and V is TRBV15, with D uncertain. DNA of the CDR3: TGTGCCACCAGCAGCCTAAGTGAGTCAGATACGCAGTATTTT. This encodes CATSSLSESDTQYF.